Reported below is one T cell receptor (beta chain). Its target is unknown. With no exception, relapse followed autologous stem cell transplantation in all patients, and brentuximab vedotin exposure varied. Through magnetic negative selection, CD8+ T cells were separated from PBMCs that had been thawed. Best responses were complete response, partial response or progressive disease. This table comes from immunoSEQ multiplex PCR, and its TCRdb copy is limited to in-frame clones, with some not included. The sample includes 6,000 or so clones, 45% to 70% of them seen just once. These data belong to a study of PD-1 blockade in classical Hodgkin lymphoma. Study-wide results and limits: The study reported lower baseline TCR diversity in newly diagnosed patients than in healthy donors. The authors excluded patients who started nivolumab under 1 year after ASCT. TCR diversity rose significantly by C4D1 in CD4+ but not CD8+ cells.

Germline lookup yields CDR1 SGHAT and CDR2 FQNNGV. Between the trimmed V and J ends, which lost 0 bases and 0 bases, there was a span of 9 bases. CDR3 size: 15 residues. The sequenced sample was CD8+ T cells from blood, obtained at baseline. The TCR comes from a human donor with classical Hodgkin lymphoma. The genes are TRBV11-2 and TRBJ2-7; D remains unclear. The CDR3 is CASSLDTVLSYEQYF. CDR3 in DNA: TGTGCCAGCAGCTTAGATACGGTACTCTCCTACGAGCAGTACTTC.